The entry below describes one T cell receptor beta chain. These data originate in a study of shared clonotypes between healthy human individuals. In the authors' methods: ImmunoSEQ only sent back junction sequences with no quality scores, so filtering was done differently. TCRdb's table, derived via immunoSEQ multiplex PCR, lists solely in-frame clones and lacks some. V and J calls and clone size are copied from that table; D and trimming were computed from the DNA. The sample yields about 490,000 clones, roughly 80% seen once. The donors were adults (healthy and HIV-negative) with no recent acute infections or vaccinations. Caucasian adults living in Nashville, Tennessee, provided all samples. The germline V gene has CDR1 SEHNR and CDR2 FQNEAQ (reference sequence). The V end was cut by 0 bases, the J end by 8 bases, with 16 bases between. There are 15 residues in the CDR3.

The TCR comes from a woman in her thirties or forties in good health. Some clones in this sample may be carry-over from other donors' samples. The material sequenced was PBMCs. The J gene is TRBJ1-2, the V gene TRBV7-9, with unresolved D. This chain's CDR3 is CASSLASDGPRGYTF. CDR3 bases: TGTGCCAGCAGCTTAGCTTCCGACGGGCCCCGCGGCTACACCTTC.